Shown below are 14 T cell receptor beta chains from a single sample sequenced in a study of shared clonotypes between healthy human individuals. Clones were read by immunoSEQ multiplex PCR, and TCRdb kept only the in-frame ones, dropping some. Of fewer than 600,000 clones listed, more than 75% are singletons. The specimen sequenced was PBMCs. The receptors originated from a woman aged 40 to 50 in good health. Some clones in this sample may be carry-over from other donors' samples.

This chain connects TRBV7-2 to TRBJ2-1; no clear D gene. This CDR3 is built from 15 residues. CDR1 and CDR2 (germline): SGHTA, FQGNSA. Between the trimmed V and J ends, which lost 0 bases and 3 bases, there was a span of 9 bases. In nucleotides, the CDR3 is TGTGCCAGCAGCTTAGCGACCACAGACTACAATGAGCAGTTCTTC. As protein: CASSLATTDYNEQFF.

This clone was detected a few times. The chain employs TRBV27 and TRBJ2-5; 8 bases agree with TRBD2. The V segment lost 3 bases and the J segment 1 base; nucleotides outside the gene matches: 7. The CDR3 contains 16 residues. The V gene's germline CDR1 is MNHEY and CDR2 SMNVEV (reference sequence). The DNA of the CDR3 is TGTGCCAGCAGTTTTGACGGGAGGGCCTTCCAAGAGACCCAGTACTTC. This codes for CASSFDGRAFQETQYF.

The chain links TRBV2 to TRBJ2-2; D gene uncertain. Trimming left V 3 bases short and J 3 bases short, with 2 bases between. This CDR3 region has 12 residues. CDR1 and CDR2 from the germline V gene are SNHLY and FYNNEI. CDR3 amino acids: CASSEYTGELFF. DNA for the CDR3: TGTGCCAGCAGTGAGTACACCGGGGAGCTGTTTTTT. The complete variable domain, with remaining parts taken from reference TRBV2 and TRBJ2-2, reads EPEVTQTPSHQVTQMGQEVILRCVPISNHLYFYWYRQILGQKVEFLVSFYNNEISEKSEIFDDQFSVERPDGSNFTLKIRSTKLEDSAMYFCASSEYTGELFFGEGSRLTVL.

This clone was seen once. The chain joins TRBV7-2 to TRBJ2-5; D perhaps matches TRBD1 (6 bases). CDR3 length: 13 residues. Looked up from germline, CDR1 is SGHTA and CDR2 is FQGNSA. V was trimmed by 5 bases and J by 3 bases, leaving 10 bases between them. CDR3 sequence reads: CASSLQGKETQYF. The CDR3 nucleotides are TGTGCCAGCAGCCTACAGGGAAAAGAGACCCAGTACTTC.

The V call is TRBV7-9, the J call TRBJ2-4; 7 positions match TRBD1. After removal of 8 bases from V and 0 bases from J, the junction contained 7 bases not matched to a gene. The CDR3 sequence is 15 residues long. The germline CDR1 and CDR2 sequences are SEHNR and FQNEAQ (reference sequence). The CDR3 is CASGRTGLAKNIQYF. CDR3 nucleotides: TGTGCCAGCGGACGGACAGGCTTAGCCAAAAACATTCAGTACTTC.

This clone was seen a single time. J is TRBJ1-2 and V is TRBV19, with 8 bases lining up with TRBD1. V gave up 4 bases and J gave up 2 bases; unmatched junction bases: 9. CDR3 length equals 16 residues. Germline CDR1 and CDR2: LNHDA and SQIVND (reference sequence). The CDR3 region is CASSRTQGQDNYGYTF. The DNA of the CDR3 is TGTGCCAGTAGTAGGACCCAGGGACAGGACAACTATGGCTACACCTTC.

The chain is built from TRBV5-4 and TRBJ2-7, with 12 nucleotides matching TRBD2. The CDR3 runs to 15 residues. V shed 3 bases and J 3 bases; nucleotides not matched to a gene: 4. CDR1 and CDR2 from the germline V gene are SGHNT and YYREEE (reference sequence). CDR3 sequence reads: CASSSLAGGIYEQYF. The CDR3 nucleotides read TGTGCCAGCAGCTCCCTAGCGGGAGGGATCTACGAGCAGTACTTC.

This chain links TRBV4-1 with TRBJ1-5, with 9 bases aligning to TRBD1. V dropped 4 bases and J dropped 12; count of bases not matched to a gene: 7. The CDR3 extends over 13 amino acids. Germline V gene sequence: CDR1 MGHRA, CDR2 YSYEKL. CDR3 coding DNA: TGCGCCAGCAGCCTCCCCGGGACAGGGCGCCAGCATTTT. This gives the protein CASSLPGTGRQHF.

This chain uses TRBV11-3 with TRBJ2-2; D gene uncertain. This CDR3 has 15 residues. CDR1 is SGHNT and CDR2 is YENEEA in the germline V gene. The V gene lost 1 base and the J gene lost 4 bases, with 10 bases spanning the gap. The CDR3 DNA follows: TGTGCCAGCAGCTTAGGTGGCGAGATCACCGGGGAGCTGTTTTTT. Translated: CASSLGGEITGELFF.

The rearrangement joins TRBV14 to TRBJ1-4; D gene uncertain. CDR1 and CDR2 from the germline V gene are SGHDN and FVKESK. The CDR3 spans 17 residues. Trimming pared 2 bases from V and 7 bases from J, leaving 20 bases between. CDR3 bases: TGTGCCAGCAGCCAAAGACTGGCTGGAGTGGCCGGTGAAAAACTGTTTTTT. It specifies CASSQRLAGVAGEKLFF. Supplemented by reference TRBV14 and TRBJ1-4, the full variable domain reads EAGVTQFPSHSVIEKGQTVTLRCDPISGHDNLYWYRRVMGKEIKFLLHFVKESKQDESGMPNNRFLAERTGGTYSTLKVQPAELEDSGVYFCASSQRLAGVAGEKLFFGSGTQLSVL.

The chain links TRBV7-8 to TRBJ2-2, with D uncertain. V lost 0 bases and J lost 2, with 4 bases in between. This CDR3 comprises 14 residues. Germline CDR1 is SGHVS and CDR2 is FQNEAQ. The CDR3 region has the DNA TGTGCCAGCAGCTTAGCGGGAAACACCGGGGAGCTGTTTTTT. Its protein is CASSLAGNTGELFF. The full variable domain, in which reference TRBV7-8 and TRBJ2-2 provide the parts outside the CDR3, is GAGVSQSPRYKVAKRGQDVALRCDPISGHVSLFWYQQALGQGPEFLTYFQNEAQLDKSGLPSDRFFAERPEGSVSTLKIQRTQQEDSAVYLCASSLAGNTGELFFGEGSRLTVL.

In DNA, the CDR3 is TGTGCCAGCAGCCCGGGGACTAGCGGGAGCTCCTACAATGAGCAGTTCTTC. Translated, it gives CASSPGTSGSSYNEQFF. V is TRBV7-2 and J is TRBJ2-1; the match to TRBD2 covers 14 bases. The CDR3 length is 17 residues. Trimming took 5 bases from V and 0 from J; bases not matched to a gene: 3. The V gene's germline CDR1 is SGHTA and CDR2 FQGNSA.

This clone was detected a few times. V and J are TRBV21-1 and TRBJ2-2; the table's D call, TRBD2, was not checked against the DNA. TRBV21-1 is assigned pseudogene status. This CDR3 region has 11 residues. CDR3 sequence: CASSSAGELFF. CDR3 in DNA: TGTGCCAGCAGTAGCGCCGGGGAGCTGTTTTTT.

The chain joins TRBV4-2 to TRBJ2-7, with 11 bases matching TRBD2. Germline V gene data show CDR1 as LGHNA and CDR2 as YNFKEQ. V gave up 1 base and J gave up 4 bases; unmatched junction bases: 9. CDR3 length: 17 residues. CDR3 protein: CASSQVAGGPEGYEQYF. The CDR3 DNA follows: TGTGCCAGCAGCCAAGTAGCGGGAGGGCCAGAAGGGTACGAGCAGTACTTC.